Below, 3 T cell receptor beta chains from the same sample are listed, as sequenced in a study of blood T cell repertoires in COVID-19. Assay used: immunoSEQ multiplex PCR; TCRdb lists only in-frame clones, some missing. Of 130,000 or so clones listed, 60% to 85% are singletons. Sequencing was performed on peripheral blood. These receptors were taken from a man aged 45 to 65 with acute or convalescent COVID-19.

This clone was found a few times. The chain couples TRBV6-6 to TRBJ2-5; D perhaps matches TRBD1 (5 bases). Trimming left V 6 bases short and J 5 bases short, with 13 bases between. Per germline, CDR1 MNHNY and CDR2 SVGAGI (reference sequence). The length of the CDR3 is 13 residues. This CDR3 is CASRVNPGETQYF. CDR3 DNA sequence: TGTGCCAGCAGAGTTAACCCAGGGGAGACCCAGTACTTC.

The chain links TRBV5-3 to TRBJ2-3; D remains unclear. TRBV5-3 is reported as an ORF; its role is uncertain. Trimming stripped 4 bases from V and 7 bases from J, with 34 bases between. The CDR3 runs to 20 residues. This CDR3 is CARSPEENSDPTTPPNTQYF. The CDR3 DNA reads as TGTGCCAGAAGCCCCGAGGAAAACTCAGACCCAACGACCCCACCAAATACGCAGTATTTT.

This clone was observed a single time. This chain joins TRBV28 and TRBJ1-4; maybe TRBD1 (6 bases). The CDR3 consists of 15 residues. Between the trimmed V and J ends, which lost 5 bases and 5 bases, there was a span of 15 bases. Germline CDR1 reads MDHEN; CDR2 reads SYDVKM. CDR3 sequence: CASSRGGERNEKLFF. The CDR3 DNA follows: TGTGCCAGCAGTAGGGGGGGCGAGAGGAATGAAAAACTGTTTTTT.